Listed below are T cell receptor beta chains from one sample, sequenced in a study of blood T cell repertoires in COVID-19. Profiling relied on immunoSEQ multiplex PCR, and the TCRdb table lists in-frame clones only, not all of them. The sample lists about 270,000 clones, about 91% occurring once. Material for sequencing was peripheral blood. The origin of the receptors is a person between 18 and 30 years old with COVID-19, enrolled during active disease. Each CDR3 is given with its conserved first and last residue. D genes are given only for firm matches. Not every row has a clone size; where given, it reads once, few, many or a size class.

TRBJ2-7 | - | few | TRBV5-6 | CASSLASSYEQYF | TGTGCCAGCAGCTTGGCCTCTTCCTACGAGCAGTACTTC
TRBJ1-2 | - | - | TRBV19 | CASSIKRGTENGYTF | TGTGCCAGTAGTATAAAGCGAGGAACGGAGAATGGCTACACCTTC
TRBJ1-1 | - | - | TRBV6-6 | CASSGWGGSTEAFF | TGTGCCAGCTCCGGGTGGGGGGGCAGCACTGAAGCTTTCTTT
TRBJ1-2 | - | - | TRBV7-9 | CASSFPTGQLDYTF | TGTGCCAGCAGCTTTCCCACCGGACAGCTCGACTACACCTTC
TRBJ2-5 | TRBD1 | - | TRBV19 | CASSPWTGWGQETQYF | TGTGCCAGTAGTCCCTGGACAGGCTGGGGCCAAGAGACCCAGTACTTC
TRBJ2-3 | - | - | TRBV24-1 | CATSDPRVLTDTQYF | TGTGCCACCAGTGATCCCCGGGTCCTCACAGATACGCAGTATTTT
TRBJ2-2 | - | once | TRBV4-2 | CASTAGTGELFF | TGTGCCAGCACCGCAGGGACCGGGGAGCTGTTTTTT
TRBJ2-7 | TRBD1 | - | TRBV5-5 | CASSTEDRGPYEQYF | TGTGCCAGCAGTACAGAAGACAGGGGCCCCTACGAGCAGTACTTC
TRBJ2-7 | TRBD1 | - | TRBV5-1 | CASSLETGADEQYF | TGCGCCAGCAGCTTGGAGACAGGGGCCGACGAGCAGTACTTC
TRBJ2-1 | - | - | TRBV9 | CASSVSGAGYNEQFF | TGTGCCAGCAGCGTTTCGGGAGCGGGTTACAATGAGCAGTTCTTC